The 21 T cell receptor beta chains listed next were all sequenced from one sample in a study of CD8 T cells in ankylosing spondylitis. Overall study findings and caveats: Blood of patients with ankylosing spondylitis appeared to be characterized by a TCR beta motif of eight or nine highly homologous variants.

Using its own MiXCR run on the 5' RACE reads, TCRdb lists one record per CDR3 protein. The sample contains over 450,000 distinct CDR3 sequences, approximately 11% of which appear only once. The antigens for these receptors are not known. Sequenced input: blood, either unsorted or a sorted T cell fraction (not recorded which). The receptors come from a male donor with ankylosing spondylitis.

V usage is TRBV5-1 and J usage is TRBJ2-3; a weak D match, TRBD2 (6 bases). The CDR3 consists of 14 residues. V lost 0 bases, J lost 6 bases, and 11 bases lay in between. Germline CDR1 SGHRS, CDR2 YFSETQ. CDR3 nucleotide sequence: TGCGCCAGCAGCTTGGTCTCAGGAGGGGATACGCAGTATTTT. It codes for CASSLVSGGDTQYF.

The V and J genes are TRBV11-2 and TRBJ2-1; D is perhaps TRBD1 or TRBD2 (7 bases each). Trimming took off 5 bases at V and 10 bases at J, with 21 bases between the two ends. The germline V gene encodes CDR1 SGHAT and CDR2 FQNNGV. There are 15 residues in the CDR3. The CDR3 DNA reads TGTGCCAGCAGCCACCAGGGGGGGGGGATGATAGAGCAGTTCTTC. It specifies CASSHQGGGMIEQFF.

A few counts support this clonotype. CDR3 region: CASSVQGVLYNEQFF. The CDR3 DNA reads as TGTGCCAGTAGTGTCCAGGGTGTTCTCTACAATGAGCAGTTCTTC. The chain couples TRBV19 to TRBJ2-1; weak D call: TRBD1 (5 bases). Trimming pared 5 bases from V and 3 bases from J, leaving 14 bases between. The CDR3 sequence is 15 residues long. Germline assignment: CDR1 LNHDA and CDR2 SQIVND (reference sequence).

The chain carries TRBV6-1 and TRBJ1-1, with D possibly being TRBD1 (6 bases). This CDR3 region has 14 residues. The V gene's germline CDR1 is MNHNS and CDR2 SASEGT. Trimming took 1 base from V and 4 from J, leaving 10 bases between them. The CDR3 protein is CASSEGGGSTEAFF. The CDR3 coding sequence is TGTGCCAGCAGTGAAGGAGGGGGTAGCACTGAAGCTTTCTTT.

In its sample, this clonotype was seen a few times. This chain uses TRBV24-1 with TRBJ2-1; 14 bases align to TRBD2. J lost 0 bases, V lost 3 bases, and 9 bases had no gene match. Germline V lookup: CDR1 KGHDR, CDR2 SFDVKD. The CDR3 has 20 residues. The CDR3, as DNA: TGTGCCACCAGTGATCAGTCCCCGACTAGCGGGAGGGCCTCCTACAATGAGCAGTTCTTC. Translation: CATSDQSPTSGRASYNEQFF.

This clonotype was found a few times. This chain connects TRBV7-9 to TRBJ1-5, with D hard to call. There are 13 residues in the CDR3. From germline, CDR1 is SEHNR and CDR2 FQNEAQ (reference sequence). V was clipped by 5 bases and J by 4 bases, with 9 bases between them. The CDR3 loop is CASSLEPNQPQHF. Written as DNA, the CDR3 is TGTGCCAGCAGCCTTGAGCCGAATCAGCCCCAGCATTTT.

This clonotype was picked up a small number of times. This CDR3 reads CASSVDTVHSTDTQYF. CDR3 nucleotide sequence: TGTGCCAGCAGCGTAGATACAGTTCACTCCACAGATACGCAGTATTTT. The V and J genes are TRBV9 and TRBJ2-3; D unresolved. The CDR3 contains 16 residues. Trimming took 0 bases from V and 2 from J, leaving 13 bases between them. The V gene's germline CDR1 is SGDLS and CDR2 YYNGEE.

CDR3 sequence (DNA): TGTGCCAGCAGTCCCGCCGGACACCTTAACAGTGAGCAGTTCTTC. It yields the protein CASSPAGHLNSEQFF. This rearrangement joins TRBV2 to TRBJ2-1; D possibly corresponds to TRBD1 (5 bases). Per the germline V gene, CDR1 is SNHLY and CDR2 is FYNNEI. The CDR3 has 15 residues. V was cut by 5 bases and J by 9 bases, with 20 bases left in between.

This CDR3 reads CASGLGGVTTDTQYF. Here the CDR3 DNA reads TGTGCTAGTGGTTTAGGAGGGGTCACCACAGATACGCAGTATTTT. The chain joins TRBV12-5 to TRBJ2-3; D may be TRBD2 (6 bases). The CDR3 is 15 residues long. Germline V CDR1 and CDR2: LGHNT, FRNRAP. Trimming removed 3 bases at V and 2 bases at J, with 12 bases between.

The chain employs TRBV5-1 and TRBJ2-6, with D maybe TRBD1 (6 bases). This CDR3 spans 17 amino acids. The germline gives CDR1 SGHRS, CDR2 YFSETQ. Trimming took 0 bases from V and 4 from J, leaving 14 bases between them. CDR3 amino acids: CASSLGPSGAGANVLTF. DNA for the CDR3: TGCGCCAGCAGCTTGGGACCCTCAGGGGCCGGGGCCAACGTCCTGACTTTC.

This chain links TRBV4-1 with TRBJ2-2; 9 nucleotides line up with TRBD1. Unmatched junction bases numbered 10, after V lost 3 bases and J lost 5 bases. The CDR3 length is 17 residues. The V gene's germline CDR1 is MGHRA and CDR2 YSYEKL. CDR3 sequence: CASSHWSGTGSTGELFF. Written as DNA, the CDR3 is TGCGCCAGCAGCCACTGGTCCGGGACAGGGAGTACCGGGGAGCTGTTTTTT.

This clonotype was picked up a small number of times. The J gene is TRBJ2-3, the V gene TRBV30, with D hard to call. Trimming left V 0 bases short and J 6 bases short, with 7 bases between. Germline values: CDR1 GTSNPN, CDR2 SVGIG (reference sequence). The CDR3 extends over 12 amino acids. CDR3 in amino acids: CAWSVIHDTQYF. The CDR3 nucleotides are TGTGCCTGGAGTGTAATACACGATACGCAGTATTTT.

J is TRBJ2-7 and V is TRBV5-1, with 10 positions matching TRBD1. The ends lost 3 bases at V and 2 bases at J; junction bases unmatched: 5. Germline loops: CDR1 SGHRS, CDR2 YFSETQ. The CDR3 sequence is 15 residues long. CDR3 coding DNA: TGCGCCAGCAGCTCACCGGGACAGGGGACCTACGAGCAGTACTTC. Translated, it gives CASSSPGQGTYEQYF.

This clonotype was counted many times. J is TRBJ1-5 and V is TRBV9; TRBD1 agrees at 8 bases. Germline lookup yields CDR1 SGDLS and CDR2 YYNGEE. J lost 6 bases, V lost 1 base, and 6 bases had no gene match. The CDR3 length is 15 residues. CDR3 residues: CASSVSRGLGQPQHF. CDR3 nucleotide sequence: TGTGCCAGCAGCGTATCCAGGGGGCTTGGTCAGCCCCAGCATTTT.

The chain links TRBV12-3 or TRBV12-4 to TRBJ2-1; 9 positions agree with TRBD2. V was pared by 5 bases and J by 8 bases, with 10 bases of the junction left unmatched. The CDR3 totals 15 residues. CDR3 nucleotide sequence: TGTGCCAGCAGTAACCCGGGACTAGCCTTCGATGAGCAGTTCTTC. Translated, it gives CASSNPGLAFDEQFF.

Only a few counts were recorded for this clonotype. The genes are TRBV15 and TRBJ2-7, with D perhaps TRBD2 (6 bases). Germline V gene sequence: CDR1 LNHNV, CDR2 YYDKDF (reference sequence). V lost 6 bases to trimming and J lost 2 bases, with 17 bases between them. This CDR3 has 15 amino acids. CDR3: CATRFQRVPTYEQYV. CDR3 coding DNA: TGTGCCACCAGGTTTCAGCGGGTCCCCACCTACGAGCAGTACGTC.

J is TRBJ2-2 and V is TRBV24-1; 9 bases map to TRBD1. Germline V gene sequence: CDR1 KGHDR, CDR2 SFDVKD. Losses at the gene ends were 5 bases for V and 6 bases for J; bases not matched to a gene: 6. The CDR3 totals 15 residues. CDR3 loop: CATSVGTGYPGELFF. In DNA form, the CDR3 reads TGTGCCACCAGTGTGGGGACAGGGTACCCCGGGGAGCTGTTTTTT.

This clonotype turned up a few times. The V call is TRBV20-1, the J call TRBJ2-1; 13 nucleotides line up with TRBD2. The CDR3 length is 16 residues. J gave up 3 bases and V 6 bases, and 8 bases lay outside the gene matches. Germline loops: CDR1 DFQATT, CDR2 SNEGSKA (reference sequence). CDR3 sequence (DNA): TGCAGTGCCCGCGGGACTAGCGGGGAGGACTACAATGAGCAGTTCTTC. Translation: CSARGTSGEDYNEQFF.

There are many counts of this clonotype. This CDR3 is CSARFDTNTEAFF. The CDR3 DNA reads as TGCAGTGCTAGGTTCGACACGAACACTGAAGCTTTCTTT. This chain joins TRBV20-1 and TRBJ1-1, with no clear D. The germline V gene encodes CDR1 DFQATT and CDR2 SNEGSKA (reference sequence). This CDR3 is 13 amino acids long. The V gene lost 3 bases and the J gene lost 1 base, with 9 bases spanning the gap.

This clonotype was detected only a few times. The J gene is TRBJ2-2, the V gene TRBV20-1; 7 bases are shared with TRBD2. V shed 5 bases and J 5 bases; nucleotides not matched to a gene: 8. CDR1 is DFQATT, CDR2 SNEGSKA, per germline (reference sequence). CDR3 length equals 14 residues. The CDR3 DNA is TGCAGTGCTCCCCTAGCGGAAATGACCGGGGAGCTGTTTTTT. Translation: CSAPLAEMTGELFF.

The chain is built from TRBV15 and TRBJ2-5, with D possibly being TRBD1 (5 bases). The ends were cut back, 0 bases at V and 4 bases at J, with 6 bases in the middle. Per the germline V gene, CDR1 is LNHNV and CDR2 is YYDKDF (reference sequence). This CDR3 is 13 amino acids long. CDR3 bases: TGTGCCACCAGCAGAGATACAGGAGAGACCCAGTACTTC. Translation: CATSRDTGETQYF.